The rows below give T cell receptor beta chains drawn from one sample of a study of blood T cell repertoires in COVID-19. Repertoires were generated with immunoSEQ multiplex PCR, while TCRdb's copy carries only in-frame clones and drops some. In the table there are roughly 170,000 clones, around 80% of which are singletons. Sample: peripheral blood. These receptors all stem from a human donor in a cohort sampled during active COVID-19. The CDR3 runs from the conserved cysteine through the conserved F or W. A D gene is named only where the DNA matches it firmly. A row's size may be missing; if present it is once, few, many or a size class.

V: TRBV30
D: NA
size: NA
J: TRBJ1-3
DNA: TGTGCCTGTGGGAGTGGTGGAAACACCATATATTTT
CDR3: CACGSGGNTIYF

V: TRBV5-6
D: TRBD1
size: NA
J: TRBJ2-1
DNA: TGTGCCAGCAGCGAGAGTCCGGACAGGGGGTATTACAATGAGCAGTTCTTC
CDR3: CASSESPDRGYYNEQFF

V: TRBV3-1/TRBV3-2
D: NA
size: NA
J: TRBJ2-3
DNA: TGTGCCAGCAGCCAATATAGAGATGATACGCAGTATTTT
CDR3: CASSQYRDDTQYF

V: TRBV7-8
D: NA
size: NA
J: TRBJ1-1
DNA: TGTGCCAGCATCCTTACAGCGAACACTGAAGCTTTCTTT
CDR3: CASILTANTEAFF

V: TRBV13
D: NA
size: NA
J: TRBJ2-3
DNA: TGTGCCAGCAGCTTACCCGAGGATACGCAGTATTTT
CDR3: CASSLPEDTQYF

V: TRBV5-6
D: TRBD1
size: NA
J: TRBJ1-2
DNA: TGTGCCAGCAGCACAGGGGTTTCCTATGGCTACACCTTC
CDR3: CASSTGVSYGYTF

V: TRBV11-2
D: TRBD2
size: NA
J: TRBJ2-3
DNA: TGTGCCAGCAGCTTAGATCTATGGCGGGGGTCCTCCTTCACAGATACGCAGTATTTT
CDR3: CASSLDLWRGSSFTDTQYF

V: TRBV30
D: NA
size: NA
J: TRBJ2-1
DNA: TGTGCCTGGTACCCAGGCAGGGAAGACAATGAGCAGTTCTTC
CDR3: CAWYPGREDNEQFF

V: TRBV19
D: TRBD1
size: few
J: TRBJ1-1
DNA: TGTGCCAGTAAATCCCCGGGACAGTTCACTGAAGCTTTCTTT
CDR3: CASKSPGQFTEAFF

V: TRBV5-1
D: NA
size: once
J: TRBJ1-6
DNA: TGCGCCAGCAGCTTGGACCAAGGGGTTAATTCACCCCTCCACTTT
CDR3: CASSLDQGVNSPLHF

V: TRBV9
D: TRBD2
size: once
J: TRBJ2-5
DNA: TGTGCCAGCAGCGTAGGACTAGCAGAAGAGACCCAGTACTTC
CDR3: CASSVGLAEETQYF

V: TRBV18
D: NA
size: NA
J: TRBJ2-5
DNA: TGTGCCAGCTCCCGAAGCCCCTGGGAGACCCAGTACTTC
CDR3: CASSRSPWETQYF

V: TRBV10-1
D: TRBD2
size: NA
J: TRBJ2-3
DNA: TGCGCCAGCAGTGAGATCCCCCTAGCGGGAGGCACAGATACGCAGTATTTT
CDR3: CASSEIPLAGGTDTQYF

V: TRBV27
D: NA
size: once
J: TRBJ1-5
DNA: TGTGCCAGCAGTTTAATCAGAGGCCAACATCAGCCCCAGCATTTT
CDR3: CASSLIRGQHQPQHF

V: TRBV3-1/TRBV3-2
D: NA
size: NA
J: TRBJ2-1
DNA: TGTGCCAGCAGCCGAATGAGGACAGCAGCGAATGAGCAGTTCTTC
CDR3: CASSRMRTAANEQFF

V: TRBV23-1
D: NA
size: NA
J: TRBJ2-7
DNA: TGCGCCAGCCGAGCAGGGCCACCCTCCTCCTACGAGCAGTACTTC
CDR3: CASRAGPPSSYEQYF

V: TRBV3-1/TRBV3-2
D: NA
size: NA
J: TRBJ2-7
DNA: TGTGCCAGCAGCCAAGGTAGCAGCGTGGAGCAGTACTTC
CDR3: CASSQGSSVEQYF

V: TRBV7-9
D: NA
size: few
J: TRBJ1-1
DNA: TGTGCCAGCAGCCCAGGGTTCACTGAAGCTTTCTTT
CDR3: CASSPGFTEAFF

V: TRBV4-2
D: NA
size: NA
J: TRBJ2-7
DNA: TGTGCCAGCAGCCAAAATCATATCCGAAGCGACTACGAGCAGTACTTC
CDR3: CASSQNHIRSDYEQYF

V: TRBV29-1
D: NA
size: NA
J: TRBJ1-2
DNA: TGCAGCGTTGCAGGGGTTGACTATGGCTACACCTTC
CDR3: CSVAGVDYGYTF

V: TRBV24-1
D: TRBD2
size: NA
J: TRBJ2-2
DNA: TGTGCCACCAGTGACCATCCGGCTAGCGGGGACACCGGGGAGCTGTTTTTT
CDR3: CATSDHPASGDTGELFF

V: TRBV30
D: NA
size: once
J: TRBJ2-7
DNA: TGTGCCTGGATCCCGGCCGGCAGGGGCTGGGGGTTTTCGGGATACGAGCAGTACTTC
CDR3: CAWIPAGRGWGFSGYEQYF

V: TRBV12-3/TRBV12-4
D: NA
size: NA
J: TRBJ1-5
DNA: TGTGCCAGCAGTTTTGGGGGCCAGCCCCAGCATTTT
CDR3: CASSFGGQPQHF

V: TRBV5-1
D: TRBD1
size: once
J: TRBJ1-2
DNA: TGCGCCAGCAGCTTGGCGGGGGGACAGGGTACCCATGGCTACACCTTC
CDR3: CASSLAGGQGTHGYTF

V: TRBV19
D: TRBD2
size: NA
J: TRBJ2-7
DNA: TGTGCCAGTAGTAGAGCGGGGGGCGAGATCTACGAGCAGTACTTC
CDR3: CASSRAGGEIYEQYF

V: TRBV19
D: TRBD2
size: NA
J: TRBJ2-1
DNA: TGTGCCAGTAGTCCAAATCCACTAGCGGGGGAGGCCAATGAGCAGTTCTTC
CDR3: CASSPNPLAGEANEQFF

V: TRBV9
D: TRBD1
size: NA
J: TRBJ1-6
DNA: TGTGCCAGCAGCTCCGGGACAGTAGATTCACCCCTCCACTTT
CDR3: CASSSGTVDSPLHF

V: TRBV4-1
D: NA
size: NA
J: TRBJ1-1
DNA: TGCGCCAGCAGCCTGGCTGGGGGTCAGGGGTTTCGGAGTACTGAAGCTTTCTTT
CDR3: CASSLAGGQGFRSTEAFF

V: TRBV11-3
D: NA
size: NA
J: TRBJ1-1
DNA: TGTGCCAGCAGCTTGGGAGGGAACACTGAAGCTTTCTTT
CDR3: CASSLGGNTEAFF

V: TRBV5-6
D: NA
size: NA
J: TRBJ1-5
DNA: TGTGCCAGCAGCACCAGGACAGCTTTCAGCAATCAGCCCCAGCATTTT
CDR3: CASSTRTAFSNQPQHF

V: TRBV14
D: NA
size: NA
J: TRBJ1-2
DNA: TGTGCCAGCAGCCAAGATTGGGGGGATGGTGGCTACACCTTC
CDR3: CASSQDWGDGGYTF

V: TRBV5-5
D: NA
size: NA
J: TRBJ2-3
DNA: TGTGCCACCACACGAGACAATACGCAGTATTTT
CDR3: CATTRDNTQYF

V: TRBV6-6
D: NA
size: NA
J: TRBJ1-4
DNA: TGTGCCAGCAGTTACTCGGGGGGGGCGACTAATGAAAAACTGTTTTTT
CDR3: CASSYSGGATNEKLFF

V: TRBV7-8
D: TRBD1
size: once
J: TRBJ1-2
DNA: TGTGCCAGCAGCCCGGACAGGAACTATGGCTACACCTTC
CDR3: CASSPDRNYGYTF

V: TRBV5-6
D: NA
size: NA
J: TRBJ1-1
DNA: TGTGCCAGCAGCTTGGACACCTACACTGAAGCTTTCTTT
CDR3: CASSLDTYTEAFF

V: TRBV19
D: TRBD1
size: few
J: TRBJ2-7
DNA: TGTGCCAGTAGTGCGGGGACAGGAGACTACGAGCAGTACTTC
CDR3: CASSAGTGDYEQYF

V: TRBV6-5
D: NA
size: NA
J: TRBJ1-2
DNA: TGTGCCAGCAGTCCAGCGCAGATAAATGGCTACACCTTC
CDR3: CASSPAQINGYTF

V: TRBV5-5
D: NA
size: NA
J: TRBJ2-1
DNA: TGTGCCAGCAGCATGGGGACAATGAGGCAAGGCAATGAGCAGTTCTTC
CDR3: CASSMGTMRQGNEQFF

V: TRBV6-1
D: TRBD1
size: NA
J: TRBJ1-2
DNA: TGTGCCAGCAGTGAAAACCCGGGACAGGCCTATGGCTACACCTTC
CDR3: CASSENPGQAYGYTF

V: TRBV2
D: NA
size: NA
J: TRBJ2-2
DNA: TGTGCCAGCAGTGGGGCCACCGGGGAGCTGTTTTTT
CDR3: CASSGATGELFF

V: TRBV10-2
D: TRBD2
size: NA
J: TRBJ2-1
DNA: TGCGCCAGCTTAAGACTAGCGGACTACAATGAGCAGTTCTTC
CDR3: CASLRLADYNEQFF

V: TRBV2
D: TRBD1
size: NA
J: TRBJ2-2
DNA: TGTGCCAGCTTCGGACAGGAGGACGACACCGGGGAGCTGTTTTTT
CDR3: CASFGQEDDTGELFF

V: TRBV5-4
D: NA
size: NA
J: TRBJ1-1
DNA: TGTGCCAGCAGCTTGTCGCGGGGTTTGAACACTGAAGCTTTCTTT
CDR3: CASSLSRGLNTEAFF

V: TRBV6-5
D: TRBD1
size: NA
J: TRBJ2-1
DNA: TGTGCCAGCTTACAGGGGGCTGCAAATGAGCAGTTCTTC
CDR3: CASLQGAANEQFF

V: TRBV2
D: NA
size: NA
J: TRBJ2-7
DNA: TGTGCCAGCAGATCGGGGGAGCAGTACTTC
CDR3: CASRSGEQYF

V: TRBV21-1
D: NA
size: NA
J: TRBJ2-7
DNA: TGTGCCAGCAGCCTCCCTGACCAGGGGGCTACCTATTACGAGCAGTACTTC
CDR3: CASSLPDQGATYYEQYF

V: TRBV5-1
D: TRBD1
size: NA
J: TRBJ2-5
DNA: TGCGCCAGCAGCTTTCGGGACAGGGGGCCGTATGAGACCCAGTACTTC
CDR3: CASSFRDRGPYETQYF

V: TRBV11-3
D: TRBD2
size: NA
J: TRBJ2-2
DNA: TGTGCCAGCAGCCTCCGGGGGGGTATTGGGAAGACGAACACCGGGGAGCTGTTTTTT
CDR3: CASSLRGGIGKTNTGELFF

V: TRBV9
D: NA
size: NA
J: TRBJ1-5
DNA: TGTGCCAGCAGCGTAGCTACAGAAGGTCGGAATCAGCCCCAGCATTTT
CDR3: CASSVATEGRNQPQHF

V: TRBV21-1
D: NA
size: NA
J: TRBJ2-2
DNA: TGTGCCAGGAGGACAGTTCCCGGGGAGCTGTTTTTT
CDR3: CARRTVPGELFF